These T cell receptor beta chains were read from a single sample in a study of blood T cells in healthy people across ages. One entry per CDR3 protein results from TCRdb running MiXCR on the 5' RACE reads. Of 1.2 million to 1.5 million distinct CDR3 sequences detected, around 55% appear once; the ten largest clones hold over 6.5%. Sequencing was carried out using blood. These receptors all come from a man aged 18 to 29 in good health. CDR3s include the opening cysteine and the closing phenylalanine or tryptophan. Each record gives: clone size, D gene, V gene, J gene, CDR3 protein, CDR3 DNA. A D gene is named only where the DNA matches it firmly. Part of the rows lack a size; the others show once, few, many or a class for expanded clones.

NA,NA,TRBV4-2,TRBJ1-1,CASSQDTPSEAFF,TGTGCCAGCAGCCAAGATACCCCCAGTGAAGCTTTCTTT
NA,NA,TRBV27,TRBJ2-1,CASSPSRGSVGGLYNEQFF,TGTGCCAGCAGTCCCTCGAGGGGTAGCGTAGGGGGGCTCTACAATGAGCAGTTCTTC
NA,NA,TRBV7-9,TRBJ2-1,CASSLEDVKFF,TGTGCCAGCAGCTTAGAGGACGTTAAGTTCTTC
NA,TRBD1,TRBV6-1,TRBJ1-1,CASSAGRGLTEAFF,TGTGCCAGCAGTGCCGGCAGGGGGCTGACTGAAGCTTTCTTT
NA,NA,TRBV6-6,TRBJ2-7,CASRRDLGMDEQYF,TGTGCCAGCAGGAGGGACCTAGGTATGGACGAGCAGTACTTC
NA,NA,TRBV14,TRBJ2-7,CASSSEHYEQYF,TGTGCCAGCAGCTCAGAACACTACGAGCAGTACTTC
NA,TRBD2,TRBV28,TRBJ2-5,CASRERGGANEQYF,TGTGCCAGCAGGGAGCGGGGGGGCGCGAATGAGCAGTACTTC
NA,NA,TRBV7-2,TRBJ2-1,CASSPPDTLETQFF,TGTGCCAGCAGCCCCCCCGATACGTTAGAGACCCAGTTCTTC
few,NA,TRBV6-1,TRBJ1-2,CASSEGVGRASGYTF,TGTGCCAGCAGTGAAGGGGTGGGCAGGGCGAGTGGCTACACCTTC
NA,NA,TRBV12-3/TRBV12-4,TRBJ1-6,CASRILGSRNSPLHF,TGTGCCAGCAGGATTCTCGGGAGTAGAAATTCACCCCTCCACTTT
NA,NA,TRBV5-1,TRBJ2-7,CASSLLPEENEQYF,TGCGCCAGCAGCTTGCTGCCAGAGGAGAACGAGCAGTACTTC
NA,TRBD2,TRBV20-1,TRBJ2-5,CSASRTSGQETQYF,TGCAGTGCTAGCCGCACTAGCGGACAAGAGACCCAGTACTTC
NA,NA,TRBV11-2,TRBJ2-7,CASKKGGHHEQYF,TGTGCCAGCAAGAAAGGGGGTCACCACGAGCAGTACTTC
NA,NA,TRBV4-1,TRBJ1-4,CASSQGGGSGEKLFF,TGCGCCAGCAGCCAAGGGGGGGGGTCTGGTGAAAAACTGTTTTTT
once,NA,TRBV9,TRBJ1-2,CASSGPAVGAYGYGYTF,TGTGCCAGCAGCGGACCGGCCGTTGGAGCGTATGGCTATGGCTACACCTTC
NA,TRBD1,TRBV29-1,TRBJ2-3,CSGGETGGGTDTQYF,TGCAGCGGCGGGGAGACAGGGGGAGGCACAGATACGCAGTATTTT
NA,NA,TRBV5-1,TRBJ1-1,CASRRVGNTEAFF,TGCGCCAGCAGACGTGTTGGGAACACTGAAGCTTTCTTT
few,NA,TRBV27,TRBJ1-2,CASSFTGQSGYTF,TGTGCCAGCAGTTTCACAGGGCAGAGCGGCTACACCTTC
NA,NA,TRBV7-2,TRBJ1-1,CASSLRLSYTEAFF,TGTGCCAGCAGCTTACGGTTAAGTTACACTGAAGCTTTCTTT
NA,TRBD1,TRBV7-9,TRBJ2-5,CASSTTGLETQYF,TGTGCCAGCAGCACGACAGGGTTGGAGACCCAGTACTTC
NA,TRBD1,TRBV29-1,TRBJ1-2,CSAEGQGANGYTF,TGCAGCGCAGAAGGGCAGGGGGCGAATGGCTACACCTTC
NA,NA,TRBV14,TRBJ2-4,CASSQVSGPQYF,TGTGCCAGCAGCCAAGTCTCGGGCCCTCAGTACTTC
NA,NA,TRBV4-1,TRBJ2-7,CASSQDRGQWYF,TGCGCCAGCAGCCAAGATAGGGGTCAGTGGTACTTC
NA,NA,TRBV6-1,TRBJ2-5,CASSETLFQETQYF,TGTGCCAGCAGTGAAACTTTGTTTCAAGAGACCCAGTACTTC
NA,NA,TRBV6-6,TRBJ1-5,CASIGRTYSNQPQHF,TGTGCCAGTATCGGGAGGACCTATAGCAATCAGCCCCAGCATTTT
NA,NA,TRBV28,TRBJ2-1,CATTGPSTHNEQFF,TGTGCCACTACGGGACCCTCTACGCACAATGAGCAGTTCTTC
NA,TRBD1,TRBV4-1,TRBJ1-2,CASSQDEGQGIGGYTF,TGCGCCAGCAGCCAAGATGAGGGACAGGGGATTGGGGGCTACACCTTC
NA,NA,TRBV4-1,TRBJ1-6,CASSRGWSSYNSPLHF,TGCGCCAGCAGCCGGGGTTGGAGCTCCTATAATTCACCCCTCCACTTT
NA,TRBD2,TRBV5-6,TRBJ2-6,CASSLVLAGSSGANVLTF,TGTGCCAGCAGCTTGGTACTAGCGGGAAGCTCTGGGGCCAACGTCCTGACTTTC
NA,NA,TRBV5-1,TRBJ2-3,CASSFAQSTDTQYF,TGCGCCAGCAGCTTTGCGCAGAGCACAGATACGCAGTATTTT
NA,TRBD1,TRBV20-1,TRBJ1-1,CSAKTGATEAFF,TGCAGTGCTAAGACAGGGGCTACTGAAGCTTTCTTT
NA,NA,TRBV6-5,TRBJ1-4,CASSRVSRRVDEKLFF,TGTGCCAGCAGTCGAGTCTCCCGGCGGGTGGATGAAAAACTGTTTTTT
NA,TRBD1,TRBV6-2/TRBV6-3,TRBJ2-1,CASSLILDRVGINEQFF,TGTGCCAGCAGTTTGATTTTGGACAGGGTAGGCATCAATGAGCAGTTCTTC
once,TRBD1,TRBV20-1,TRBJ2-2,CSAPGTGQAGELFF,TGCAGTGCGCCCGGGACAGGGCAGGCCGGGGAGCTGTTTTTT
few,TRBD2,TRBV4-2,TRBJ2-3,CASSKGLAEDTQYF,TGTGCCAGCAGCAAGGGACTAGCGGAAGATACGCAGTATTTT
NA,TRBD1,TRBV5-1,TRBJ2-1,CASSLATGEQREQFF,TGCGCCAGCAGCTTGGCGACAGGGGAACAGCGGGAGCAGTTCTTC
few,NA,TRBV20-1,TRBJ2-1,CSALGIAHNEQFF,TGCAGTGCTTTGGGGATTGCACACAATGAGCAGTTCTTC
few,TRBD1,TRBV28,TRBJ2-7,CASSSRQGALYEQYF,TGTGCCAGCAGTTCTCGACAGGGGGCGCTTTACGAGCAGTACTTC
NA,TRBD2,TRBV20-1,TRBJ2-7,CSASLPLAGARYEQYF,TGCAGTGCTAGTCTCCCACTAGCGGGAGCTCGCTACGAGCAGTACTTC
NA,NA,TRBV7-9,TRBJ1-4,CASSLVQPDEKLFF,TGTGCCAGCAGCTTGGTTCAGCCAGATGAAAAACTGTTTTTT
NA,NA,TRBV12-3/TRBV12-4,TRBJ1-2,CASSYYGGQYSYGYTF,TGTGCCAGCAGTTACTATGGCGGACAGTACTCCTATGGCTACACCTTC
NA,NA,TRBV7-2,TRBJ2-1,CASSLAEGFYNEQFF,TGTGCCAGCAGCTTAGCTGAGGGGTTTTACAATGAGCAGTTCTTC
NA,TRBD1,TRBV29-1,TRBJ2-1,CSVEEWDRDYNEQFF,TGCAGCGTTGAAGAATGGGACAGGGATTACAATGAGCAGTTCTTC